This T cell receptor beta chain was sequenced during a study of OX40 agonist ivuxolimab in advanced cancers. Study-level information: The study reported partial responses in three patients: one hepatocellular carcinoma, two cutaneous melanoma.

The V gene's germline CDR1 is MNHNS and CDR2 SASEGT. The CDR3 consists of 18 residues. Trimming removed 2 bases from V and 4 bases from J; junction bases left unmatched: 13. This clone was observed a single time. Its antigen is not identified. Systemic immunosuppression or autoimmune disease history was grounds to exclude patients. Overall study findings and caveats: CD4+ and CD8+ T cells in blood underwent clonal expansion by week 6 at 0.1 to 3.0 mg/kg.

Here immunoSEQ multiplex PCR was the method, and the copy in TCRdb shows in-frame clones only, minus some. The sample contains around 60,000 clones, approximately 90% of which appear only once. This specimen consisted of CD4+ or CD8+ T cells sorted from blood, obtained in a trial of the OX40 agonist ivuxolimab. The source of this sequence is an adult with an advanced solid tumor such as melanoma, head and neck, liver or kidney cancer. J is TRBJ2-5 and V is TRBV6-1; 10 nucleotides align to TRBD2. CDR3 protein: CASSEWLAGVVGGETQYF. In nucleotides, the CDR3 is TGTGCCAGCAGTGAATGGCTAGCGGGAGTAGTTGGAGGAGAGACCCAGTACTTC.